This T cell receptor beta chain derives from a study of CD4 T cell repertoires in COVID-19. V lost 5 bases, J lost 2 bases, and 19 bases lay in between. The germline CDR1 and CDR2 sequences are SGHTA and FQGNSA. The length of the CDR3 is 17 residues. The method was immunoSEQ multiplex PCR; TCRdb's version includes in-frame clones alone and lacks a portion of them. This sample yields 60,000 to 90,000 clones, of which around four fifths are seen a single time; around 0.6% belongs to the top ten. This sequence originates from a human donor who had COVID-19. Sample: CD4+ T cells from peripheral blood, taken after recovery from COVID-19. The chain links TRBV7-2 to TRBJ2-1, with D perhaps TRBD1 or TRBD2 (7 bases each). In DNA, the CDR3 is TGTGCCAGCAGCCCCCAGGGGGGAGGGCCCCCCTACAATGAGCAGTTCTTC. It specifies CASSPQGGGPPYNEQFF. The whole variable domain, filled in from reference TRBV7-2 and TRBJ2-1, reads GAGVSQSPSNKVTEKGKDVELRCDPISGHTALYWYRQSLGQGLEFLIYFQGNSAPDKSGLPSDRFSAERTGGSVSTLTIQRTQQEDSAVYLCASSPQGGGPPYNEQFFGPGTRLTVL.